Listed below are T cell receptor beta chains from one sample, sequenced in a study of blood T cell repertoires in COVID-19. Measured with immunoSEQ multiplex PCR; TCRdb has only the in-frame clones, and not every one. Of roughly 500,000 clones listed, 75% to 90% were seen once; the top ten hold 7% to 10%. The specimen sequenced was PBMCs or T cells enriched from blood (not recorded which). Every receptor here comes from an older woman who had recovered from COVID-19. CDR3s include the opening cysteine and the closing phenylalanine or tryptophan. D genes are given only for firm matches. Expanded clones get a size class; other rows say once, few or many, or leave the size out.

v_call	d_call	j_call	clone_size	cdr3_aa	cdr3_nt
TRBV3-1/TRBV3-2	-	TRBJ1-6	-	CASSQRGGSPLHF	TGTGCCAGCAGCCAACGCGGGGGCTCACCCCTCCACTTT
TRBV7-8	TRBD1	TRBJ1-5	-	CASSPRDRGGNQPQHF	TGTGCCAGCAGCCCTAGAGACAGGGGAGGCAATCAGCCCCAGCATTTT
TRBV28	TRBD2	TRBJ2-3	-	CASSLSGLAGGGTDTQYF	TGTGCCAGCAGTTTGTCCGGACTAGCGGGGGGTGGTACAGATACGCAGTATTTT
TRBV19	-	TRBJ1-2	-	CASSSTDRYGYTF	TGTGCCAGTAGTAGTACAGACCGCTATGGCTACACCTTC
TRBV11-2	-	TRBJ2-2	-	CASSLDLGGLTGELFF	TGTGCCAGCAGCTTAGATCTAGGAGGGCTCACCGGGGAGCTGTTTTTT
TRBV5-4	TRBD1	TRBJ2-2	-	CASSLWDSNTGELFF	TGTGCCAGCAGCTTGTGGGACAGTAACACCGGGGAGCTGTTTTTT
TRBV29-1	-	TRBJ1-2	few	CSVESGSNYGYTF	TGCAGCGTTGAGAGTGGGAGTAACTATGGCTACACCTTC
TRBV9	-	TRBJ1-5	-	CASSLSNSNQPQHF	TGTGCCAGCAGCTTGAGTAATAGCAATCAGCCCCAGCATTTT
TRBV15	TRBD1	TRBJ1-1	-	CATSRFQGGTEAFF	TGTGCCACCAGCAGATTTCAGGGGGGCACTGAAGCTTTCTTT
TRBV18	TRBD1	TRBJ2-2	-	CASSPGQGAVGELFF	TGTGCCAGCTCTCCCGGACAGGGGGCTGTCGGGGAGCTGTTTTTT
TRBV29-1	TRBD1	TRBJ2-2	-	CSVLDRGIGAGELFF	TGCAGCGTTCTGGACAGGGGGATAGGGGCCGGGGAGCTGTTTTTT
TRBV10-3	TRBD1	TRBJ1-1	-	CAISESTRGTEAFF	TGTGCCATCAGTGAGTCGACCAGGGGGACTGAAGCTTTCTTT
TRBV27	TRBD1	TRBJ1-6	-	CASSIQGARISYNSPLHF	TGTGCCAGCAGTATACAGGGGGCCCGAATCTCCTATAATTCACCCCTCCACTTT
TRBV7-9	-	TRBJ1-6	-	CASSLSWGGNNSPLHF	TGTGCCAGCAGCTTATCGTGGGGAGGAAATAATTCACCCCTCCACTTT
TRBV5-6	-	TRBJ1-4	-	CASSHPGGASNEKLFF	TGTGCCAGCAGCCACCCCGGAGGGGCCAGTAATGAAAAACTGTTTTTT
TRBV4-1	TRBD2	TRBJ2-3	-	CASKAGGLSTDTQYF	TGCGCCAGTAAAGCGGGGGGGCTCTCCACAGATACGCAGTATTTT
TRBV7-9	-	TRBJ1-6	-	CASSPTIDYNSPLHF	TGTGCCAGCAGCCCTACCATAGACTATAATTCACCCCTCCACTTT
TRBV27	TRBD2	TRBJ2-2	many	CASSSQGLAGSNTGELFF	TGTGCCAGCAGTTCCCAAGGACTAGCGGGATCTAACACCGGGGAGCTGTTTTTT
TRBV2	TRBD2	TRBJ2-2	many	CASSPPRGGLTGELFF	TGTGCCAGCAGCCCCCCGCGGGGGGGCCTGACCGGGGAGCTGTTTTTT
TRBV24-1	TRBD1	TRBJ2-7	few	CATSDSPGAGGDYEQYF	TGTGCCACCAGTGATTCCCCCGGGGCAGGGGGCGATTACGAGCAGTACTTC
TRBV9	TRBD1	TRBJ2-7	-	CASSPRDRAIPYEQYF	TGTGCCAGCAGCCCCCGGGACAGGGCAATTCCCTACGAGCAGTACTTC
TRBV10-2	TRBD1	TRBJ2-7	few	CASSDFRGPYYEQYF	TGCGCCAGCAGTGATTTTAGGGGGCCCTACTACGAGCAGTACTTC
TRBV18	-	TRBJ1-3	-	CASSPPNRDRNTIYF	TGTGCCAGCTCACCACCTAACAGGGACCGAAACACCATATATTTT
TRBV7-2	TRBD1	TRBJ1-3	-	CASSYDRGRSSGNTIYF	TGTGCCAGCAGCTACGACAGGGGGCGAAGCTCTGGAAACACCATATATTTT
TRBV28	-	TRBJ1-2	-	CASSFSLGVPNYGYTF	TGTGCCAGCAGTTTTAGTCTGGGAGTCCCTAACTATGGCTACACCTTC
TRBV30	-	TRBJ1-1	once	CAWSPSGRGKNTEAFF	TGTGCCTGGAGCCCGTCTGGGCGGGGGAAGAACACTGAAGCTTTCTTT
TRBV7-2	-	TRBJ2-5	-	CASSLQEGFGETQYF	TGTGCCAGCAGCTTACAGGAGGGGTTCGGGGAGACCCAGTACTTC
TRBV2	TRBD1	TRBJ2-6	-	CASSWTGVSGANVLTF	TGTGCCAGCAGTTGGACAGGGGTCTCTGGGGCCAACGTCCTGACTTTC
TRBV19	-	TRBJ1-6	-	CASSTPPTGLFGSPLHF	TGTGCCAGTAGTACCCCCCCGACGGGACTTTTTGGTTCACCCCTCCACTTT
TRBV30	-	TRBJ1-1	-	CAWSKDRNTEAFF	TGTGCCTGGAGTAAGGACAGGAACACTGAAGCTTTCTTT
TRBV2	-	TRBJ1-6	few	CASTRQDPYPLHF	TGTGCCAGCACAAGACAGGACCCCTACCCCCTCCACTTT
TRBV2	TRBD2	TRBJ2-5	-	CASRTSGGETQYF	TGTGCCAGCAGAACTAGCGGGGGTGAGACCCAGTACTTC
TRBV5-1	TRBD1	TRBJ1-3	-	CASSPYLTQGLGNTIYF	TGCGCCAGCAGCCCCTATCTTACACAGGGGCTTGGAAACACCATATATTTT
TRBV2	-	TRBJ2-1	-	CASSGAGFNEQFF	TGTGCCAGCAGTGGGGCAGGCTTCAATGAGCAGTTCTTC
TRBV6-5	-	TRBJ2-1	-	CASSSLSPGMDEQFF	TGTGCCAGCAGTTCCCTCTCTCCCGGGATGGATGAGCAGTTCTTC
TRBV12-1	-	TRBJ2-2	few	CASRSRGQGRTGELFF	TGTGCCAGCAGGTCCAGGGGACAGGGGAGAACCGGGGAGCTGTTTTTT
TRBV4-1	-	TRBJ2-7	once	CASSQGHEQYF	TGCGCCAGCAGCCAGGGGCACGAGCAGTACTTC
TRBV7-2	-	TRBJ1-6	-	CASSGRTTNNSPLHF	TGTGCCAGCAGCGGACGGACAACCAATAATTCACCCCTCCACTTT
TRBV2	-	TRBJ2-6	-	CASSERGTGANVLTF	TGTGCCAGCAGTGAAAGGGGTACTGGGGCCAACGTCCTGACTTTC
TRBV30	TRBD1	TRBJ1-5	-	CAWSRAKSFGTDSNQPQHF	TGTGCCTGGAGTAGGGCTAAATCGTTCGGGACAGATAGCAATCAGCCCCAGCATTTT
TRBV9	TRBD2	TRBJ2-3	-	CASSVGLAGLSTDTQYF	TGTGCCAGCAGCGTCGGACTAGCGGGGTTAAGCACAGATACGCAGTATTTT
TRBV15	TRBD1	TRBJ1-5	-	CATSRDRGTGGQPQHF	TGTGCCACCAGCAGAGACCGGGGGACAGGGGGTCAGCCCCAGCATTTT
TRBV6-6	-	TRBJ2-2	-	CASSYSASTPGELFF	TGTGCCAGCAGTTACTCGGCTAGCACCCCCGGGGAGCTGTTTTTT
TRBV7-2	-	TRBJ2-3	-	CASSFSSTDTQYF	TGTGCCAGCAGCTTTTCTAGCACAGATACGCAGTATTTT
TRBV12-5	TRBD1	TRBJ2-1	-	CASGLGQGSSYNEQFF	TGTGCTAGTGGTTTGGGACAGGGCAGCTCCTACAATGAGCAGTTCTTC
TRBV7-9	-	TRBJ1-5	-	CASSLVGGGNQPQHF	TGTGCCAGCAGCTTAGTAGGGGGAGGCAATCAGCCCCAGCATTTT
TRBV28	-	TRBJ1-2	-	CASSQGIGYGYTF	TGTGCCAGCAGTCAGGGGATCGGCTATGGCTACACCTTC
TRBV2	TRBD2	TRBJ2-7	once	CASSSLAGEDLYEQYF	TGTGCCAGCAGTTCCCTAGCGGGGGAGGACCTCTACGAGCAGTACTTC
TRBV9	-	TRBJ1-2	-	CASIGDYGYTF	TGTGCCAGCATAGGGGACTATGGCTACACCTTC
TRBV2	TRBD1	TRBJ1-4	-	CASKVQGATEKLFF	TGTGCCAGCAAGGTTCAGGGGGCAACTGAAAAACTGTTTTTT
TRBV27	-	TRBJ1-5	-	CASTSGVNQPQHF	TGTGCCAGCACCTCAGGGGTGAATCAGCCCCAGCATTTT
TRBV5-1	-	TRBJ2-3	-	CASSPGALSTDTQYF	TGCGCCAGCAGCCCCGGAGCCCTCAGCACAGATACGCAGTATTTT
TRBV4-1	-	TRBJ1-1	-	CASSRGGLGTEAFF	TGCGCCAGCAGCCGAGGGGGTCTGGGGACTGAAGCTTTCTTT
TRBV7-2	TRBD2	TRBJ2-5	-	CASSLAPRGGGETQYF	TGTGCCAGCAGCTTAGCGCCACGGGGGGGCGGTGAGACCCAGTACTTC
TRBV9	-	TRBJ1-3	-	CASSGFGGQDSGNTIYF	TGTGCCAGCAGCGGATTCGGAGGGCAGGACTCTGGAAACACCATATATTTT
TRBV24-1	TRBD1	TRBJ2-3	once	CAPGGSTDTQYF	TGTGCCCCAGGGGGTAGCACAGATACGCAGTATTTT
TRBV5-1	-	TRBJ2-1	-	CASSLTPTRVGNEQFF	TGCGCCAGCAGCTTGACCCCAACCCGGGTCGGCAATGAGCAGTTCTTC
TRBV6-5	TRBD1	TRBJ1-6	-	CASSSGQDNSPLHF	TGTGCCAGCAGTTCAGGACAGGATAATTCACCCCTCCACTTT
TRBV18	-	TRBJ1-3	-	CASSPPTRDSGNTIYF	TGTGCCAGCTCACCACCGACCAGGGACTCTGGAAACACCATATATTTT